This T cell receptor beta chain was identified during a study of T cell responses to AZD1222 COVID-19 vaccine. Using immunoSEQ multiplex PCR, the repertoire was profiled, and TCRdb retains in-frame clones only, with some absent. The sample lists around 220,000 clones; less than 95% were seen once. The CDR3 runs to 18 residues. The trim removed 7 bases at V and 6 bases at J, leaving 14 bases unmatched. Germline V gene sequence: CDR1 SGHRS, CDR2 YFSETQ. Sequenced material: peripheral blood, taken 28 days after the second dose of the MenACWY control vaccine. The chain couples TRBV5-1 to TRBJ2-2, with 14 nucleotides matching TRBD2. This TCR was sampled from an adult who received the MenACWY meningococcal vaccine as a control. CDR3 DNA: TGCGCCAGCCGGAAAGGACTAGCGGGAGGCCCAACGGCCGGGGAGCTGTTTTTT. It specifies CASRKGLAGGPTAGELFF.